The next 29 T cell receptor beta chains were all read from a single sample in a study of chronic HIV infection and antiretroviral therapy. TCRdb used MiXCR to reprocess the 5' RACE reads, holding one entry per CDR3 protein. The sample lists 40,000 to 50,000 distinct CDR3 sequences, about a fifth occurring once. The sample comprised peripheral blood. The receptor set was obtained from an adult who had HIV and had not received antiretroviral therapy, or was an uninfected healthy control (not recorded which).

This clonotype has just a few counts. The rearrangement links TRBV6-6 to TRBJ2-7, with D uncertain. The CDR3 spans 12 residues. Germline loops: CDR1 MNHNY, CDR2 SVGAGI (reference sequence). V was cut by 6 bases and J by 9 bases, with 15 bases left in between. CDR3 region: CASSKDGLGQYF. As DNA, the CDR3 is TGTGCCAGCAGCAAGGACGGTCTGGGGCAGTACTTC.

This clonotype came up a few times. This chain links TRBV28 with TRBJ2-1; weak D call: TRBD2 (5 bases). Trimming took 7 bases from V and 6 from J, leaving 22 bases between them. This CDR3 has 16 amino acids. Germline-derived CDR1 and CDR2 are MDHEN and SYDVKM. DNA of the CDR3: TGTGCCAGCATCCCGGTCGGACCGGCGGGCTTCAATGAGCAGTTCTTC. Amino acids: CASIPVGPAGFNEQFF. Complete variable domain (other parts from reference TRBV28 and TRBJ2-1): DVKVTQSSRYLVKRTGEKVFLECVQDMDHENMFWYRQDPGLGLRLIYFSYDVKMKEKGDIPEGYSVSREKKERFSLILESASTNQTSMYLCASIPVGPAGFNEQFFGPGTRLTVL.

This clonotype was counted a few times. The J gene is TRBJ1-3, the V gene TRBV10-3; D uncertain. From germline, CDR1 is ENHRY and CDR2 SYGVKD. The CDR3 is 12 amino acids. The V end was cut by 6 bases, the J end by 3 bases, with 6 bases between. The CDR3 region has the DNA TGTGCCATCAGCCCACTTGGAAACACCATATATTTT. This gives the protein CAISPLGNTIYF.

This clonotype was seen ten or more times. This chain links TRBV28 with TRBJ1-5, with TRBD1 matching 7 bases. Germline CDR1 and CDR2: MDHEN and SYDVKM. CDR3 length equals 14 residues. J lost 7 bases, V lost 2 bases, and 5 bases had no gene match. The CDR3 DNA follows: TGTGCCAGCAGTTTACCACAGGGGCGGCAGCCCCAGCATTTT. Protein: CASSLPQGRQPQHF.

The chain joins TRBV7-3 to TRBJ2-7; D is possibly TRBD1 (6 bases). Germline V gene lookup returns CDR1 SGHTA and CDR2 FQGTGA. This CDR3 comprises 15 residues. Trimming took off 6 bases at V and 2 bases at J, with 17 bases between the two ends. The CDR3 sequence is CASRESGTLTYEQYF. The CDR3 DNA reads as TGTGCCAGCAGGGAATCCGGGACACTGACCTACGAGCAGTACTTC.

CDR3 region: CASSLGTGGNQPQHF. In nucleotides, the CDR3 is TGTGCCAGCAGTTTAGGGACAGGAGGGAATCAGCCCCAGCATTTT. V usage is TRBV27 and J usage is TRBJ1-5, with 8 bases identical to TRBD1. This CDR3 comprises 15 residues. Germline loops: CDR1 MNHEY, CDR2 SMNVEV (reference sequence). Trimming at V came to 2 bases and at J to 4 bases, leaving 4 bases not matched to a gene.

This rearrangement joins TRBV29-1 to TRBJ2-3; a possible D gene is TRBD2 (5 bases). This CDR3 is 13 amino acids long. From germline, CDR1 is SQVTM and CDR2 ANQGSEA. Trimming took 3 bases from V and 2 from J, leaving 9 bases between them. The CDR3 here is CSVDPGNTDTQYF. The DNA for the CDR3 is TGCAGCGTTGATCCGGGGAACACAGATACGCAGTATTTT.

This rearrangement joins TRBV6-5 to TRBJ2-1, with 9 bases identical to TRBD2. The CDR3 runs 16 residues. Germline lookup yields CDR1 MNHEY and CDR2 SVGAGI. The J segment lost 7 bases and the V segment lost 6 bases, leaving 13 bases of the junction unmatched. CDR3 nucleotides: TGTGCCAGCAGCCCCCTCGTTAGCGGGAGTCGAAATGAGCAGTTCTTC. It translates to CASSPLVSGSRNEQFF.

This clonotype was counted only a few times. The rearrangement uses TRBV5-1 and TRBJ2-2; D call uncertain. The CDR3 totals 15 residues. Germline CDR1 SGHRS, CDR2 YFSETQ. Trimming stripped 4 bases from V and 4 bases from J, with 14 bases between. The CDR3 here is CASSPPLGPTGELFF. DNA for the CDR3: TGCGCCAGCAGCCCCCCCCTTGGACCCACCGGGGAGCTGTTTTTT.

The chain recombines TRBV4-1 with TRBJ2-1, with 7 bases lining up with TRBD1. CDR1 and CDR2 (germline): MGHRA, YSYEKL. The CDR3 has 14 amino acids. Unmatched junction bases numbered 13, after V lost 1 base and J lost 16 bases. DNA for the CDR3: TGCGCCAGCAGCCAAGCCAAGATTTACAGGGGTCAATTCTTC. Encoded protein: CASSQAKIYRGQFF.

The rearrangement links TRBV28 to TRBJ2-7, with D possibly being TRBD1 (6 bases). Germline V gene data show CDR1 as MDHEN and CDR2 as SYDVKM. The V end lost 6 bases, the J end lost 1 base, and 19 bases lay between the germline ends. The CDR3 runs 16 residues. The CDR3 region has the DNA TGTGCCAGCAGCCTTAGACAGACAGGAAGGTCCTACGAGCAGTACTTC. The encoded protein is CASSLRQTGRSYEQYF.

This chain joins TRBV30 and TRBJ1-1, with D uncertain. Trimming shortened V by 1 base and J by 5 bases, and 5 bases separated the two germline ends. The V gene's germline CDR1 is GTSNPN and CDR2 SVGIG (reference sequence). CDR3 length equals 11 residues. The CDR3 bases are TGTGCCTGGAGTGAAACTACTGAAGCTTTCTTT. Encoded protein: CAWSETTEAFF.

This clonotype was seen a few times. The chain has TRBV29-1 and TRBJ1-2; a possible D gene is TRBD1 (5 bases). V dropped 2 bases and J dropped 6 bases, with 16 bases sitting between them. The length of the CDR3 is 14 residues. Germline lookup yields CDR1 SQVTM and CDR2 ANQGSEA. The CDR3 region has the DNA TGCAGCGTTGAAAGTGTGTTGGGGGAGGATGGCTACACCTTC. Its protein product is CSVESVLGEDGYTF.

The V call is TRBV7-2, the J call TRBJ1-2; 8 bases are shared with TRBD1. The CDR3 length is 14 residues. Germline V gene sequence: CDR1 SGHTA, CDR2 FQGNSA. Germline trimming cut 3 bases from V and 4 bases from J; bases unmatched to any gene: 4. The CDR3: CASSFTGGSYGYTF. CDR3 DNA: TGTGCCAGCAGCTTTACAGGGGGATCCTATGGCTACACCTTC.

This clonotype appeared a few times. V is TRBV4-1 and J is TRBJ1-1; D is unclear. Per the germline V gene, CDR1 is MGHRA and CDR2 is YSYEKL. Trimming cost V 4 bases and J 1 base, with 10 bases left between them. The CDR3 is made up of 14 amino acids. DNA of the CDR3: TGCGCCAGCAGCCCTCCTGGGGAGAACACTGAAGCTTTCTTT. Residues: CASSPPGENTEAFF.

This rearrangement joins TRBV20-1 to TRBJ1-2, with a possible D match to TRBD1 (5 bases). V dropped 3 bases and J dropped 1 base, with 24 bases sitting between them. The CDR3 is made up of 18 amino acids. CDR1 DFQATT and CDR2 SNEGSKA come from the germline V gene (reference sequence). The CDR3 DNA reads as TGCAGTGCTAGTCGACAGTTTAGGGGCGCAGCTGGTAACTATGGCTACACCTTC. Translated, it gives CSASRQFRGAAGNYGYTF.

The chain combines TRBV12-3 or TRBV12-4 with TRBJ2-7; the D call may be TRBD1 or TRBD2 (5 bases each). The CDR3 is 12 amino acids. Trimming stripped 5 bases from V and 6 bases from J, with 11 bases between. In DNA form, the CDR3 reads TGTGCCAGCAGTGCAACTAGGGGCGAGCAGTACTTC. It encodes CASSATRGEQYF.

The rearrangement uses TRBV20-1 and TRBJ1-6; tentatively, D is TRBD1 (5 bases). The V and J ends lost 0 bases and 6 bases respectively, with 12 bases between them. Germline CDR1 reads DFQATT; CDR2 reads SNEGSKA (reference sequence). This CDR3 contains 15 residues. The CDR3 DNA is TGCAGTGCTAGAGATCCGCCAGGGTTTAATTCACCCCTCCACTTT. Translation: CSARDPPGFNSPLHF.

This clonotype has only a few counts. This chain joins TRBV9 and TRBJ1-1; 7 bases agree with TRBD1. V gave up 7 bases and J gave up 4 bases; unmatched junction bases: 7. The CDR3 consists of 13 residues. From germline, CDR1 is SGDLS and CDR2 YYNGEE. The CDR3 DNA follows: TGTGCCAGCTCGACAGGGACCGGCACTGAAGCTTTCTTT. Translating gives CASSTGTGTEAFF.

The rearrangement links TRBV27 to TRBJ2-7, with TRBD2 as a possible D gene (5 bases). Trimming shortened V by 6 bases and J by 4 bases, and 13 bases separated the two germline ends. Germline loops: CDR1 MNHEY, CDR2 SMNVEV (reference sequence). The CDR3 length is 13 residues. The CDR3 here is CASSPSLAYEQYF. The CDR3 coding sequence is TGTGCCAGCAGCCCCTCTCTAGCTTACGAGCAGTACTTC.

The sample holds a few counts of this clonotype. The rearrangement uses TRBV25-1 and TRBJ2-5; D is unclear. The V end lost 5 bases, the J end lost 5 bases, and 6 bases lay between the germline ends. CDR1 MGHDK and CDR2 SYGVNS come from the germline V gene. This CDR3 is built from 11 residues. CDR3 protein: CASSPKETQYF. CDR3 DNA: TGTGCCAGCAGTCCTAAGGAGACCCAGTACTTC.

The gene calls are TRBV28 and TRBJ2-3; D call uncertain. V gave up 5 bases and J gave up 0 bases, with 6 bases separating them. Germline-derived CDR1 and CDR2 are MDHEN and SYDVKM. The CDR3 loop spans 13 amino acids. CDR3 bases: TGTGCCAGCAGTGGGGAAAGCACAGATACGCAGTATTTT. It translates to CASSGESTDTQYF.

V usage is TRBV12-3 or TRBV12-4 and J usage is TRBJ1-2, with a tentative D call TRBD1 (6 bases). There are 13 residues in the CDR3. V shed 7 bases and J shed 6 bases, with 15 bases lying between them. The CDR3 DNA follows: TGTGCCAGCAAGTACAGGGCAAGTAATGGCTACACCTTC. Translating gives CASKYRASNGYTF.

CDR3 DNA: TGCGCCAGCAGCACGGGGGGGATGAACACTGAAGCTTTCTTT. Translated: CASSTGGMNTEAFF. The V gene is TRBV5-1, the J gene TRBJ1-1, with D perhaps matching TRBD1 (5 bases). Looked up from germline, CDR1 is SGHRS and CDR2 is YFSETQ. V lost 4 bases to trimming and J lost 0 bases, with 10 bases between them. The CDR3 extends over 14 amino acids.

This clonotype showed up many times. V is TRBV20-1 and J is TRBJ2-7, with TRBD2 matching over 9 bases. This CDR3 is 13 amino acids long. V lost 3 bases, J lost 2 bases, and 2 bases stayed unmatched. The germline V gene encodes CDR1 DFQATT and CDR2 SNEGSKA (reference sequence). The CDR3 nucleotides are TGCAGTGCTAGTAGCGGGAGTACCTACGAGCAGTACTTC. It specifies CSASSGSTYEQYF.

This clonotype has just a few counts. The rearrangement uses TRBV5-1 and TRBJ1-1; tentatively, D is TRBD1 (5 bases). There are 13 residues in the CDR3. Trimming removed 4 bases from V and 0 bases from J, with 7 bases in between. The germline gives CDR1 SGHRS, CDR2 YFSETQ. The CDR3 protein is CASSPDMNTEAFF. DNA of the CDR3: TGCGCCAGCAGCCCGGACATGAACACTGAAGCTTTCTTT.

This chain uses TRBV18 with TRBJ2-1, with 7 nucleotides matching TRBD1. Germline V gene lookup returns CDR1 KGHSH and CDR2 LQKENI. The CDR3 is 13 amino acids. The V gene end was trimmed by 4 bases and the J gene end by 7 bases; junction bases not matched to a gene: 4. CDR3: CASSLQGWNEQFF. For the CDR3, the DNA is TGTGCCAGCTCACTACAGGGGTGGAATGAGCAGTTCTTC.

In its sample, this clonotype ranks as medium-sized. The gene calls are TRBV28 and TRBJ1-5; D is perhaps TRBD1 (5 bases). The CDR3 length is 13 residues. Germline V gene sequence: CDR1 MDHEN, CDR2 SYDVKM. V lost 11 bases and J 2 bases, leaving 13 bases between the germline ends. The CDR3 coding sequence is TGTGCCGGCCAGGGTACGGGCAATCAGCCCCAGCATTTT. This gives the protein CAGQGTGNQPQHF.

This clonotype appeared a few times. J is TRBJ2-6 and V is TRBV4-1; D is perhaps TRBD1 (6 bases). Trimming left V 3 bases short and J 2 bases short, with 14 bases between. Per germline, CDR1 MGHRA and CDR2 YSYEKL. This CDR3 comprises 17 residues. CDR3 residues: CASSQGAGMTGANVLTF. In nucleotides, the CDR3 is TGCGCCAGCAGCCAGGGGGCAGGGATGACTGGGGCCAACGTCCTGACTTTC.